The T cell receptor beta chain described here comes from a study of blood T cell repertoires in COVID-19. Study-level background: Material from acute and convalescent COVID-19 was sourced from the United States, Italy and Spain.

Those enrolled in Seattle joined during active infection and were followed longitudinally afterward. With respect to this clone: This CDR3 is also generated by other DNA sequences in the sample.

In the original workflow: Estimation of nucleated cell counts relied on the amplification of reference gene primers. Clones were read by immunoSEQ multiplex PCR, and TCRdb kept only the in-frame ones, dropping some. V, J and clone size are those of that table, while D and trimming were read from the DNA. In the table there are 180,000 or so clones, 84% of which are singletons. Germline V CDR1 and CDR2: DFQATT, SNEGSKA (reference sequence). Trimming took off 4 bases at V and 1 base at J, with 4 bases between the two ends. CDR3 length: 11 residues. The sample was peripheral blood. The V gene is TRBV20-1, the J gene TRBJ1-1; D is undetermined. The receptor's source is an older woman with COVID-19, enrolled during active disease. The chain's CDR3 is CSATGNTEAFF. The CDR3 region has the DNA TGCAGTGCTACAGGGAACACTGAAGCTTTCTTT.